Following are 32 T cell receptor beta chains from one sample sequenced in a study of CD8 T cells in Susac syndrome. The authors reverse transcribed roughly 0.5 to 1 ug RNA with random hexamers. TCRdb recomputed calls from the immunoSEQ multiplex PCR reads with MiXCR, one row per CDR3 protein. This table holds over 150,000 distinct CDR3 sequences, about 94% found once. The sample comprised CD4+ T cells from PBMCs. The receptors stem from a human donor with Susac syndrome.

This clonotype was seen just once. The chain carries TRBV2 and TRBJ2-1; D call uncertain. The CDR3 has 13 amino acids. Germline assignment: CDR1 SNHLY and CDR2 FYNNEI. Trimming left V 7 bases short and J 6 bases short, with 13 bases between. The CDR3: CASNRWGINEQFF. CDR3 sequence (DNA): TGTGCCAGCAACCGGTGGGGAATCAATGAGCAGTTCTTC. Variable domain in full (rest from reference TRBV2 and TRBJ2-1): EPEVTQTPSHQVTQMGQEVILRCVPISNHLYFYWYRQILGQKVEFLVSFYNNEISEKSEIFDDQFSVERPDGSNFTLKIRSTKLEDSAMYFCASNRWGINEQFFGPGTRLTVL.

The table lists this clonotype with a count of one. The rearrangement links TRBV29-1 to TRBJ1-3; 9 nucleotides align to TRBD1. Unmatched junction bases numbered 1, after V lost 6 bases and J lost 4 bases. Germline values: CDR1 SQVTM, CDR2 ANQGSEA. The CDR3 spans 12 residues. For the CDR3, the DNA is TGCAGCGTCGGGACAGGGGGAAACACCATATATTTT. Translation gives CSVGTGGNTIYF. Full variable domain (missing parts from reference TRBV29-1 and TRBJ1-3): SAVISQKPSRDICQRGTSLTIQCQVDSQVTMMFWYRQQPGQSLTLIATANQGSEATYESGFVIDKFPISRPNLTFSTLTVSNMSPEDSSIYLCSVGTGGNTIYFGEGSWLTVV.

J is TRBJ2-1 and V is TRBV13; D call uncertain. This CDR3 is built from 16 residues. Germline CDR1 is PRHDT and CDR2 is FYEKMQ (reference sequence). V was trimmed by 2 bases and J by 4 bases, leaving 15 bases between them. CDR3 coding DNA: TGTGCCAGCAGCTTAACGGACGAGAAAATTTACAATGAGCAGTTCTTC. Its protein is CASSLTDEKIYNEQFF.

This rearrangement joins TRBV7-8 to TRBJ2-1; 7 bases are a match to TRBD2. The length of the CDR3 is 15 residues. The V gene end was trimmed by 1 base and the J gene end by 4 bases; junction bases not matched to a gene: 4. Germline V gene sequence: CDR1 SGHVS, CDR2 FQNEAQ. For the CDR3, the DNA is TGTGCCAGCAGCTTAGGGACTAGTTTTTACAATGAGCAGTTCTTC. This gives the protein CASSLGTSFYNEQFF.

The rearrangement uses TRBV30 and TRBJ2-1; no firm D call. This CDR3 has 12 residues. Per germline, CDR1 GTSNPN and CDR2 SVGIG (reference sequence). With 0 bases removed from V and 13 bases from J, the gap between germline ends came to 13 bases. CDR3 DNA: TGTGCCTGGAGTGTACGTTCCGGGCCCCAGTTCTTC. Its translation: CAWSVRSGPQFF.

The chain links TRBV6-2 or TRBV6-3 to TRBJ1-5; D ambiguous. V was pared by 5 bases and J by 2 bases, with 10 bases between. Germline lookup yields CDR1 MNHEY and CDR2 SVGEGT. This CDR3 has 14 amino acids. CDR3: CASSRDLRNQPQHF. In DNA form, the CDR3 reads TGTGCCAGCAGTCGGGATTTACGCAATCAGCCCCAGCATTTT.

The gene calls are TRBV20-1 and TRBJ1-5; no firm D call. V was cut by 6 bases and J by 0 bases, with 12 bases left in between. In germline, CDR1 is DFQATT, CDR2 SNEGSKA (reference sequence). This CDR3 spans 14 amino acids. Here the CDR3 reads CSAGRTDSNQPQHF. As DNA, the CDR3 is TGCAGTGCCGGACGGACGGATAGCAATCAGCCCCAGCATTTT.

To note about this clonotype: The junction departs from germline at one end; a sequencing error may be responsible. The V call is TRBV20-1, the J call TRBJ2-4; possible D gene TRBD1, 7 bases. Germline values: CDR1 DFQATT, CDR2 SNEGSKA (reference sequence). The CDR3 has 14 residues. The CDR3 region is CSAGDGGGLGIQYF. The CDR3 DNA sequence: TGCAGTGCTGGAGACGGAGGGGGCTTGGGCATTCAGTACTTC.

The V call is TRBV4-1, the J call TRBJ2-1, with D tentatively TRBD2 (6 bases). The CDR3 loop spans 16 amino acids. Trimming cost V 3 bases and J 4 bases, with 16 bases left between them. The germline gives CDR1 MGHRA, CDR2 YSYEKL. The CDR3 sequence: CASSQDPTGTYNEQFF. The CDR3 DNA reads as TGCGCCAGCAGCCAGGACCCAACCGGGACTTACAATGAGCAGTTCTTC.

The chain links TRBV30 to TRBJ1-1; a possible D gene is TRBD1 (6 bases). Germline V gives CDR1 GTSNPN, CDR2 SVGIG (reference sequence). V was clipped by 1 base and J by 1 base, with 7 bases between them. The CDR3 loop spans 13 amino acids. The CDR3 bases are TGTGCCTGGAGTGACAGGGCGAACACTGAAGCTTTCTTT. This translates into CAWSDRANTEAFF.

The rearrangement uses TRBV2 and TRBJ2-5; 9 bases are a match to TRBD2. The J segment lost 0 bases and the V segment lost 0 bases, leaving 2 bases of the junction unmatched. Germline V gene sequence: CDR1 SNHLY, CDR2 FYNNEI. The length of the CDR3 is 16 residues. CDR3 residues: CASSEASGGYQETQYF. The CDR3, as DNA: TGTGCCAGCAGTGAAGCTAGCGGGGGCTACCAAGAGACCCAGTACTTC.

V gene TRBV20-1 combines with J gene TRBJ2-1; 9 bases map to TRBD1. The CDR3 is 15 residues long. The V and J ends lost 3 bases and 6 bases, in that order; junction bases with no gene match: 9. CDR1 is DFQATT, CDR2 SNEGSKA, per germline (reference sequence). The CDR3 coding sequence is TGCAGTGCTAGCCCCACCGGGACAGGGTTCAATGAGCAGTTCTTC. It yields the protein CSASPTGTGFNEQFF.

This rearrangement joins TRBV11-2 to TRBJ2-3; D ambiguous. This CDR3 is 13 amino acids long. Germline V gene lookup returns CDR1 SGHAT and CDR2 FQNNGV. Deletions cut 2 bases from V and 5 bases from J, with 8 bases between. The CDR3 coding sequence is TGTGCCAGCAGCTTATCGGCGGTAGATACGCAGTATTTT. Translation gives CASSLSAVDTQYF.

This rearrangement joins TRBV7-9 to TRBJ2-2, with D possibly being TRBD2 (5 bases). The CDR3 sequence is 16 residues long. Germline V gene sequence: CDR1 SEHNR, CDR2 FQNEAQ (reference sequence). The ends were cut back, 5 bases at V and 1 base at J, with 14 bases in the middle. The CDR3 loop is CASSNRDIRNTGELFF. For the CDR3, the DNA is TGTGCCAGCAGCAATCGGGATATCAGGAACACCGGGGAGCTGTTTTTT.

The CDR3 DNA reads as TGTGCCAGCAGCTTAGCGGGAATGGGTGATGAGCAGTTCTTC. This codes for CASSLAGMGDEQFF. This chain connects TRBV7-2 to TRBJ2-1; D unclear. The ends were cut back, 0 bases at V and 8 bases at J, with 11 bases in the middle. CDR3 size: 14 residues. Germline values: CDR1 SGHTA, CDR2 FQGNSA.

A single count supports this clonotype. This sequence joins TRBV20-1 and TRBJ1-1; 10 positions match TRBD1. CDR3 length equals 14 residues. Germline V gene data show CDR1 as DFQATT and CDR2 as SNEGSKA (reference sequence). V gave up 0 bases and J gave up 5 bases; unmatched junction bases: 3. The DNA for the CDR3 is TGCAGTGCTAGAGAAGACAGGGGGCGAACTGAAGCTTTCTTT. It encodes CSAREDRGRTEAFF.

The chain links TRBV3-1 to TRBJ2-1, with a tentative D call TRBD2 (6 bases). CDR3 size: 12 residues. Germline CDR1 is LGHDT and CDR2 is YNNKEL (reference sequence). V dropped 5 bases and J dropped 9 bases, with 11 bases sitting between them. The CDR3 coding sequence is TGTGCCAGCAGCTCCCGAGCGGGTGAGCAGTTCTTC. It codes for CASSSRAGEQFF.

The chain combines TRBV5-4 with TRBJ1-1; 7 nucleotides agree with TRBD1. The CDR3 spans 14 residues. V lost 4 bases and J lost 2; bases outside the gene matches: 5. From germline, CDR1 is SGHNT and CDR2 YYREEE (reference sequence). Here the CDR3 reads CASSRDRANTEAFF. CDR3 DNA sequence: TGTGCCAGCAGCCGTGACAGGGCCAACACTGAAGCTTTCTTT.

The chain is built from TRBV12-3 or TRBV12-4 and TRBJ2-2, with D maybe TRBD2 (7 bases). Trimming stripped 7 bases from V and 5 bases from J, with 26 bases between. The CDR3 loop spans 18 amino acids. The CDR3 here is CASKPRVGGPVGTGELFF. The DNA of the CDR3 is TGTGCCAGCAAACCCCGGGTGGGGGGGCCAGTCGGGACCGGGGAGCTGTTTTTT.

The chain has TRBV20-1 and TRBJ2-1; no clear D gene. The germline V gene encodes CDR1 DFQATT and CDR2 SNEGSKA (reference sequence). The CDR3 contains 14 residues. The germline V and J ends were trimmed by 3 bases and 1 base, with 10 bases remaining between them. CDR3 bases: TGCAGTGCTAGCGGCCAGGTATCCTACAATGAGCAGTTCTTC. It specifies CSASGQVSYNEQFF.

The J gene is TRBJ1-1, the V gene TRBV19; no clear D gene. Trimming left V 2 bases short and J 4 bases short, with 11 bases between. The CDR3 length is 14 residues. Germline V gene sequence: CDR1 LNHDA, CDR2 SQIVND (reference sequence). Here the CDR3 reads CASSIKGFVTEAFF. The CDR3, as DNA: TGTGCCAGTAGTATAAAGGGTTTCGTCACTGAAGCTTTCTTT.

The count of this clonotype is one. The chain recombines TRBV7-2 with TRBJ1-2; tentative D call: TRBD1 (5 bases). Trimming removed 4 bases at V and 4 bases at J, with 10 bases between. Germline V gene data show CDR1 as SGHTA and CDR2 as FQGNSA. CDR3 size: 13 residues. The CDR3: CASSSGWSYGYTF. The CDR3, as DNA: TGTGCCAGCAGCTCAGGGTGGAGCTATGGCTACACCTTC.

The table lists this clonotype with a count of one. The chain carries TRBV1 and TRBJ1-2; the table's D call of TRBD1 was not tested on the DNA. TRBV1 is a pseudogene segment. CDR3 length: 10 residues. The CDR3 loop reads CTSLQDAYTF. The CDR3 nucleotides read TGCACCAGCCTACAGGATGCCTACACCTTC.

CDR3 in DNA: TGCAGTGCTCGGAGGGAATTCAGAGATTACGAGCAGTACTTC. It is translated as CSARREFRDYEQYF. This chain uses TRBV20-1 with TRBJ2-7; D possibly corresponds to TRBD2 (6 bases). The V end was cut by 5 bases, the J end by 4 bases, with 18 bases between. The CDR3 is made up of 14 amino acids. CDR1 and CDR2 from the germline V gene are DFQATT and SNEGSKA (reference sequence).

The J gene is TRBJ2-7, the V gene TRBV5-4; tentatively, D is TRBD1 (6 bases). This CDR3 contains 13 residues. Per the germline V gene, CDR1 is SGHNT and CDR2 is YYREEE (reference sequence). V dropped 4 bases and J dropped 1 base, with 9 bases sitting between them. DNA for the CDR3: TGTGCCAGCAGCCCGGACAGATCCTACGAGCAGTACTTC. Translation: CASSPDRSYEQYF. The variable domain in full, completed from reference TRBV5-4 and TRBJ2-7, reads ETGVTQSPTHLIKTRGQQVTLRCSSQSGHNTVSWYQQALGQGPQFIFQYYREEENGRGNFPPRFSGLQFPNYSSELNVNALELDDSALYLCASSPDRSYEQYFGPGTRLTVT.

The chain joins TRBV4-2 to TRBJ2-1; tentative D call: TRBD2 (6 bases). Trimming left V 4 bases short and J 1 base short, with 11 bases between. The germline V gene encodes CDR1 LGHNA and CDR2 YNFKEQ. CDR3 length: 15 residues. The CDR3 region has the DNA TGTGCCAGCAGCCGTACCGGGACTTCCTACAATGAGCAGTTCTTC. Translating gives CASSRTGTSYNEQFF.

The rearrangement joins TRBV14 to TRBJ2-1; 7 positions match TRBD2. The CDR3 has 16 residues. CDR1 is SGHDN and CDR2 is FVKESK in the germline V gene. The junction had 10 bases not matched to a gene; V was cut back by 1 base and J by 7 bases. CDR3 sequence: CASSQVAGAVTNEQFF. DNA for the CDR3: TGTGCCAGCAGCCAAGTGGCGGGAGCCGTGACGAATGAGCAGTTCTTC.

V usage is TRBV29-1 and J usage is TRBJ1-2; 11 nucleotides match TRBD1. The germline CDR1 and CDR2 sequences are SQVTM and ANQGSEA. The V gene end was trimmed by 6 bases and the J gene end by 3 bases; junction bases not matched to a gene: 6. The CDR3 is made up of 14 amino acids. The CDR3 loop is CSVRDRGYDYGYTF. The CDR3 DNA reads TGCAGCGTGAGGGACAGGGGGTATGACTATGGCTACACCTTC.

The V and J genes are TRBV3-1 and TRBJ1-2; no clear D gene. Germline V gene sequence: CDR1 LGHDT, CDR2 YNNKEL (reference sequence). There are 12 residues in the CDR3. Between the trimmed V and J ends, which lost 1 base and 7 bases, there was a span of 7 bases. CDR3 nucleotide sequence: TGTGCCAGCAGCCAAGTAGGAGCTGGCTACACCTTC. Translation: CASSQVGAGYTF.

The chain carries TRBV5-4 and TRBJ2-5; 8 bases fit TRBD2. The CDR3 totals 18 residues. The germline CDR1 and CDR2 sequences are SGHNT and YYREEE (reference sequence). V lost 0 bases and J lost 1; bases outside the gene matches: 11. The CDR3 region is CASSLAVDSGALQETQYF. The DNA for the CDR3 is TGTGCCAGCAGCTTGGCCGTGGATAGCGGGGCCCTCCAAGAGACCCAGTACTTC.

V gene TRBV7-9 combines with J gene TRBJ1-4, with 9 bases lining up with TRBD1. V lost 4 bases to trimming and J lost 3 bases; unmatched junction nucleotides: 6. CDR3 length: 16 amino acids. Looked up from germline, CDR1 is SEHNR and CDR2 is FQNEAQ (reference sequence). The CDR3 nucleotides read TGTGCCAGCAGCTCCCACGACAGGGGGGCTAATGAAAAACTGTTTTTT. Its protein product is CASSSHDRGANEKLFF.

The chain uses TRBV5-4 and TRBJ2-2, with 7 bases fitting TRBD1. V lost 4 bases to trimming and J lost 7 bases; unmatched junction nucleotides: 7. CDR3 size: 14 residues. CDR1 is SGHNT and CDR2 is YYREEE in the germline V gene (reference sequence). The CDR3 here is CASSNRQGHGELFF. The CDR3 DNA reads as TGTGCCAGCAGCAACCGACAGGGCCACGGGGAGCTGTTTTTT.